The 28 T cell receptor beta chains below all came from one sample that was sequenced in a study of shared clonotypes between healthy human individuals. Data came from immunoSEQ multiplex PCR; TCRdb stores just in-frame clones and leaves some out. This table holds roughly 1.4 million clones, approximately 98.5% found once. The sample comprised naive CD4+ T cells sorted from blood. Specified subset: CD45RA+ positively selected. Receptor source: a man aged 25 to 40 in good health.

CDR3 coding DNA: TGTGCCAGCAGCGTCCCGGGCCAGGGTGAAAAACTGTTTTTT. Translating gives CASSVPGQGEKLFF. The J gene is TRBJ1-4, the V gene TRBV13, with D maybe TRBD1 (5 bases). From germline, CDR1 is PRHDT and CDR2 FYEKMQ (reference sequence). V gave up 5 bases and J gave up 7 bases, with 14 bases separating them. This CDR3 region has 14 residues.

The chain is built from TRBV12-5 and TRBJ2-1; 10 bases match TRBD2. With V trimmed by 6 bases and J by 9 bases, 8 bases remained unmatched. Germline V gene lookup returns CDR1 LGHNT and CDR2 FRNRAP. The CDR3 length is 14 residues. CDR3 in amino acids: CASGRSGRDGEQFF. The CDR3 coding sequence is TGTGCTAGTGGCAGAAGCGGGAGGGATGGTGAGCAGTTCTTC. Full variable domain (outside the CDR3, taken from reference TRBV12-5 and TRBJ2-1): DARVTQTPRHKVTEMGQEVTMRCQPILGHNTVFWYRQTMMQGLELLAYFRNRAPLDDSGMPKDRFSAEMPDATLATLKIQPSEPRDSAVYFCASGRSGRDGEQFFGPGTRLTVL.

The chain carries TRBV5-1 and TRBJ2-1; TRBD2 matches at 9 bases. This CDR3 has 18 amino acids. Germline values: CDR1 SGHRS, CDR2 YFSETQ. V shed 1 base and J 5 bases; nucleotides not matched to a gene: 13. The CDR3 region is CASSLNYVSGRRHNEQFF. The CDR3 DNA is TGCGCCAGCAGCTTGAATTACGTGAGCGGGAGGCGCCACAATGAGCAGTTCTTC.

The CDR3 nucleotides are TGTGCCAGTAATCATCGGGGAGGGGTCCAAGAGACCCAGTACTTC. Its protein product is CASNHRGGVQETQYF. The chain links TRBV19 to TRBJ2-5, with 7 bases that match TRBD2. There are 15 residues in the CDR3. Germline lookup yields CDR1 LNHDA and CDR2 SQIVND (reference sequence). V shed 7 bases, J shed 1 base, and the junction held 9 bases outside the gene matches.

The genes are TRBV2 and TRBJ2-7; D may match TRBD1 or TRBD2 (5 bases each). CDR1 is SNHLY and CDR2 is FYNNEI in the germline V gene. Trimming removed 4 bases at V and 3 bases at J, with 16 bases between. The CDR3 spans 15 residues. The CDR3 is CASSGSEGPLYEQYF. In nucleotides, the CDR3 is TGTGCCAGCAGTGGCTCCGAGGGACCGCTCTACGAGCAGTACTTC.

The rearrangement joins TRBV9 to TRBJ2-7, with a weak D call TRBD2 (6 bases). V dropped 4 bases and J dropped 2 bases, with 16 bases sitting between them. Per germline, CDR1 SGDLS and CDR2 YYNGEE. The CDR3 length is 15 residues. CDR3 nucleotides: TGTGCCAGCAGCATTAACGTCGCGGGACCCTACGAGCAGTACTTC. Translation gives CASSINVAGPYEQYF.

V gene TRBV10-3 combines with J gene TRBJ2-1; 8 bases fit TRBD2. Germline values: CDR1 ENHRY, CDR2 SYGVKD. CDR3 size: 17 residues. Unmatched junction bases numbered 8, after V lost 4 bases and J lost 0 bases. CDR3 amino acids: CAISVSGGGNSYNEQFF. The CDR3 DNA reads TGTGCCATCAGTGTTTCAGGCGGGGGGAACTCCTACAATGAGCAGTTCTTC.

Concerning this clone itself: Other DNA sequences in the same sample also yield this CDR3. This rearrangement joins TRBV7-2 to TRBJ2-1; a weak D match, TRBD2 (6 bases). There are 14 residues in the CDR3. CDR1 and CDR2 (germline): SGHTA, FQGNSA. Trimming removed 4 bases at V and 4 bases at J, with 11 bases between. This CDR3 reads CASSSGGAYNEQFF. DNA of the CDR3: TGTGCCAGCAGCTCTGGAGGGGCGTACAATGAGCAGTTCTTC.

This clone was recorded once. The rearrangement uses TRBV2 and TRBJ1-1; D is uncertain. This CDR3 comprises 14 residues. The V gene lost 4 bases and the J gene lost 4 bases, with 13 bases spanning the gap. Germline V gives CDR1 SNHLY, CDR2 FYNNEI. The CDR3 sequence: CASSAQGPSTEAFF. The CDR3 bases are TGTGCCAGCAGTGCTCAAGGGCCCAGCACTGAAGCTTTCTTT.

This clone was detected once. The chain is built from TRBV5-5 and TRBJ1-1; D unresolved. Germline V gene lookup returns CDR1 SGHKS and CDR2 YYEKEE (reference sequence). V was cut by 0 bases and J by 0 bases, with 6 bases left in between. CDR3 size: 14 residues. This CDR3 reads CASSLVRMNTEAFF. CDR3 sequence (DNA): TGTGCCAGCAGCTTGGTACGAATGAACACTGAAGCTTTCTTT.

This chain uses TRBV4-3 with TRBJ2-3; no firm D call. The CDR3 covers 15 residues. V was cut by 0 bases and J by 6 bases, with 13 bases left in between. Germline values: CDR1 LGHNA, CDR2 YSLEER. The CDR3 spells CASSQDRISADTQYF. The CDR3 nucleotides read TGCGCCAGCAGCCAAGATCGAATCTCGGCTGATACGCAGTATTTT.

V and J are TRBV9 and TRBJ1-5, with a possible D match to TRBD1 (6 bases). Trimming cost V 4 bases and J 5 bases, with 13 bases left between them. The germline V gene has CDR1 SGDLS and CDR2 YYNGEE. The CDR3 runs 14 residues. This CDR3 reads CASSPGQTDQPQHF. The CDR3 DNA follows: TGTGCCAGCAGCCCCGGACAGACAGATCAGCCCCAGCATTTT.

The J gene is TRBJ1-1, the V gene TRBV11-2; 7 bases fit TRBD1. The V gene's germline CDR1 is SGHAT and CDR2 FQNNGV. The CDR3 is made up of 14 amino acids. Trimming removed 5 bases from V and 9 bases from J; junction bases left unmatched: 12. The chain's CDR3 is CASSADREGSQAFF. As DNA, the CDR3 is TGTGCCAGCAGCGCCGACAGGGAGGGCTCACAAGCTTTCTTT.

The CDR3 DNA reads as TGTGCCAGCAGCGCGAGGTGGGGTCAGGCCTACGAGCAGTACTTC. As protein: CASSARWGQAYEQYF. The chain links TRBV2 to TRBJ2-7; the D is unclear. With 6 bases removed from V and 2 bases from J, the gap between germline ends came to 17 bases. Germline CDR1 and CDR2: SNHLY and FYNNEI. The CDR3 sequence is 15 residues long.

The chain combines TRBV7-2 with TRBJ2-5; 7 bases line up with TRBD2. V gave up 2 bases and J gave up 5 bases; unmatched junction bases: 5. The CDR3 has 14 amino acids. CDR1 is SGHTA, CDR2 FQGNSA, per germline. CDR3 in amino acids: CASSLFSGKETQYF. The CDR3 nucleotides are TGTGCCAGCAGCTTATTCAGCGGGAAGGAGACCCAGTACTTC.

To note about this clone: Other nucleotide sequences in the sample specify the same CDR3. The CDR3 DNA sequence: TGTGCCAGCAGCTTAGTAGGGACAGATACGCAGTATTTT. Translation gives CASSLVGTDTQYF. The V and J genes are TRBV7-3 and TRBJ2-3, with D hard to call. Per germline, CDR1 SGHTA and CDR2 FQGTGA. Trimming shortened V by 2 bases and J by 3 bases, and 6 bases separated the two germline ends. The CDR3 spans 13 residues.

J is TRBJ1-4 and V is TRBV5-5, with D maybe TRBD1 (6 bases). The CDR3 consists of 16 residues. Germline V gene sequence: CDR1 SGHKS, CDR2 YYEKEE (reference sequence). Trimming took off 3 bases at V and 4 bases at J, with 16 bases between the two ends. The CDR3 is CASSSGGGGYNEKLFF. The CDR3 nucleotides are TGTGCCAGCAGCTCCGGAGGAGGGGGATATAATGAAAAACTGTTTTTT.

The chain uses TRBV5-6 and TRBJ1-5, with no clear D. In germline, CDR1 is SGHDT, CDR2 YYEEEE. With 0 bases removed from V and 7 bases from J, the gap between germline ends came to 11 bases. The CDR3 is 14 residues long. The CDR3 is CASSLASAGQPQHF. Here the CDR3 DNA reads TGTGCCAGCAGCTTGGCCTCAGCGGGGCAGCCCCAGCATTTT.

CDR3 protein: CASSLAGPNYEQYF. The DNA for the CDR3 is TGTGCCAGCAGCTTAGCGGGACCGAACTACGAGCAGTACTTC. This chain connects TRBV7-6 to TRBJ2-7; D is possibly TRBD1 or TRBD2 (5 bases each). Trimming cost V 0 bases and J 3 bases, with 9 bases left between them. CDR1 is SGHVS, CDR2 FNYEAQ, per germline. The length of the CDR3 is 14 residues. Drawing the rest from reference TRBV7-6 and TRBJ2-7, the complete variable domain is GAGVSQSPRYKVTKRGQDVALRCDPISGHVSLYWYRQALGQGPEFLTYFNYEAQQDKSGLPNDRFSAERPEGSISTLTIQRTEQRDSAMYRCASSLAGPNYEQYFGPGTRLTVT.

CDR3 region: CASRPAAYNEQFF. CDR3 nucleotides: TGTGCCAGTCGACCCGCCGCTTACAATGAGCAGTTCTTC. The genes are TRBV7-2 and TRBJ2-1; no definite D call. This CDR3 comprises 13 residues. Germline-derived CDR1 and CDR2 are SGHTA and FQGNSA. Trimming took off 9 bases at V and 4 bases at J, with 13 bases between the two ends. The full variable domain, with the rest looked up from reference TRBV7-2 and TRBJ2-1, is GAGVSQSPSNKVTEKGKDVELRCDPISGHTALYWYRQSLGQGLEFLIYFQGNSAPDKSGLPSDRFSAERTGGSVSTLTIQRTQQEDSAVYLCASRPAAYNEQFFGPGTRLTVL.

V and J are TRBV5-6 and TRBJ2-7; D is perhaps TRBD1 (6 bases). Germline CDR1 is SGHDT and CDR2 is YYEEEE. The V end was cut by 1 base, the J end by 2 bases, with 10 bases between. This CDR3 spans 14 amino acids. The CDR3 DNA sequence: TGTGCCAGCAGCTTGCTCGGGACAACCTACGAGCAGTACTTC. This encodes CASSLLGTTYEQYF.

A single count supports this clone. The chain employs TRBV10-3 and TRBJ2-3, with D unresolved. V was cut by 0 bases and J by 10 bases, with 14 bases left in between. In germline, CDR1 is ENHRY, CDR2 SYGVKD. The CDR3 covers 14 residues. The CDR3 here is CAISESFMDSPQYF. In DNA form, the CDR3 reads TGTGCCATCAGTGAGTCCTTCATGGATTCTCCGCAGTATTTT.

The rearrangement uses TRBV5-4 and TRBJ2-5; 7 bases map to TRBD2. CDR1 is SGHNT, CDR2 YYREEE, per germline (reference sequence). The CDR3 consists of 13 residues. Losses at the gene ends were 2 bases for V and 5 bases for J; bases not matched to a gene: 3. In DNA, the CDR3 is TGTGCCAGCAGCTTCAGCGGGACGGAGACCCAGTACTTC. Translation: CASSFSGTETQYF.

On this clone: This sample also contains other DNA sequences that code for the same CDR3. The gene calls are TRBV5-1 and TRBJ1-1; perhaps TRBD1 as D (5 bases). The germline gives CDR1 SGHRS, CDR2 YFSETQ. Deletions cut 4 bases from V and 3 bases from J, with 13 bases between. The CDR3 consists of 14 residues. The CDR3 region is CASSLQGGDTEAFF. CDR3 in DNA: TGCGCCAGCAGCCTGCAGGGAGGTGACACTGAAGCTTTCTTT.

Notes on this clone: Other nucleotide sequences from this sample produce the same CDR3. This rearrangement joins TRBV11-2 to TRBJ2-3; D unresolved. CDR3 length: 12 amino acids. Germline assignment: CDR1 SGHAT and CDR2 FQNNGV. V was cut by 3 bases and J by 3 bases, with 4 bases left in between. CDR3 coding DNA: TGTGCCAGCAGCTTGTCTACAGATACGCAGTATTTT. Protein sequence: CASSLSTDTQYF.

This clone is a singleton in its sample. The CDR3 here is CATSRDIGRLAAGELFF. Written as DNA, the CDR3 is TGTGCCACCAGCAGAGATATCGGCAGGCTGGCTGCCGGGGAGCTGTTTTTT. The V and J genes are TRBV15 and TRBJ2-2; D unclear. From germline, CDR1 is LNHNV and CDR2 YYDKDF (reference sequence). V was cut by 0 bases and J by 6 bases, with 17 bases left in between. This CDR3 is built from 17 residues.

This clone was seen only once. The V call is TRBV18, the J call TRBJ2-1; 10 bases align to TRBD2. The CDR3 has 17 residues. Germline V CDR1 and CDR2: KGHSH, LQKENI. V was pared by 6 bases and J by 1 base, with 9 bases of the junction left unmatched. The CDR3: CASSPYVAGGSYNEQFF. The CDR3 nucleotides are TGTGCCAGCTCCCCTTACGTAGCGGGAGGATCCTACAATGAGCAGTTCTTC.

In regard to this clone: The same CDR3 also results from other DNA sequences found in this sample. The chain links TRBV27 to TRBJ2-5; D gene uncertain. CDR3 size: 11 residues. Trimming took 8 bases from V and 1 from J, leaving 5 bases between them. Germline values: CDR1 MNHEY, CDR2 SMNVEV (reference sequence). The CDR3 coding sequence is TGTGCCAGCGGGCTCCAAGAGACCCAGTACTTC. This translates into CASGLQETQYF.